These 27 T cell receptor beta chains originate from one sample sequenced in a study of blood T cells in healthy people across ages. Combining a sample-barcoded 5' primer with a J-beta primer mix, a second PCR ran for roughly 7 to 11 cycles. In TCRdb, the 5' RACE reads were re-called with MiXCR into one record per CDR3 protein. Of fewer than 1.5 million distinct CDR3 sequences detected, about 43% appear once; the ten largest clones hold roughly 7.9%. The sequencing input was blood. Receptors originate from a woman aged 18 to 35 in good health.

The gene calls are TRBV12-3 or TRBV12-4 and TRBJ2-7; D is undetermined. V lost 1 base to trimming and J lost 2 bases, with 9 bases between them. This CDR3 is built from 14 residues. The DNA for the CDR3 is TGTGCCAGCAGTTTAGATTCTCCAGCCTACGAGCAGTACTTC. This translates into CASSLDSPAYEQYF.

This CDR3 is CASSEWTLGGDYTF. The CDR3 DNA follows: TGTGCCAGCAGTGAATGGACCCTCGGGGGAGACTACACCTTC. The genes are TRBV25-1 and TRBJ1-2, with D possibly matching TRBD1 (5 bases). The V end lost 1 base, the J end lost 10 bases, and 16 bases lay between the germline ends. The CDR3 covers 14 residues. Germline CDR1 MGHDK, CDR2 SYGVNS.

This clonotype was observed a single time. This chain's CDR3 is CASSSGSPGDTGELFF. For the CDR3, the DNA is TGTGCCAGCAGTTCCGGATCACCTGGGGACACCGGGGAGCTGTTTTTT. V and J are TRBV12-3 or TRBV12-4 and TRBJ2-2; D uncertain. This CDR3 contains 16 residues. V dropped 4 bases and J dropped 3 bases, with 15 bases sitting between them.

This clonotype was seen a handful of times. The chain combines TRBV7-2 with TRBJ2-1, with 13 bases aligning to TRBD2. The length of the CDR3 is 16 residues. Germline CDR1 is SGHTA and CDR2 is FQGNSA. The J segment lost 5 bases and the V segment lost 1 base, leaving 2 bases of the junction unmatched. The CDR3 region has the DNA TGTGCCAGCAGCTTAGTGGGGACTAGCGGGAACAATGAGCAGTTCTTC. This codes for CASSLVGTSGNNEQFF.

J is TRBJ1-3 and V is TRBV12-3 or TRBV12-4; 8 nucleotides agree with TRBD1. Unmatched junction bases numbered 3, after V lost 6 bases and J lost 2 bases. The CDR3 spans 14 residues. In DNA, the CDR3 is TGTGCCAGCAGCCCGGACAGGGCTGGAAACACCATATATTTT. This gives the protein CASSPDRAGNTIYF.

The V call is TRBV2, the J call TRBJ2-5; 10 positions agree with TRBD2. Germline trimming cut 6 bases from V and 4 bases from J; bases unmatched to any gene: 8. The CDR3 contains 15 residues. Germline CDR1 SNHLY, CDR2 FYNNEI. CDR3 in DNA: TGTGCCAGCAGCCCAGCGGCTAGCGGGGGAGAGACCCAGTACTTC. Translation gives CASSPAASGGETQYF.

The rearrangement joins TRBV5-1 to TRBJ2-3, with TRBD2 matching over 13 bases. Germline CDR1 reads SGHRS; CDR2 reads YFSETQ. J was trimmed by 8 bases and V by 3 bases; bases with no gene match: 9. This CDR3 has 16 amino acids. This CDR3 is CASSSRTSGSPGTQYF. In nucleotides, the CDR3 is TGCGCCAGCAGCTCCCGGACTAGCGGGAGTCCAGGTACGCAGTATTTT.

This sequence joins TRBV4-1 and TRBJ2-7; a possible D gene is TRBD1 (5 bases). V lost 0 bases, J lost 7 bases, and 19 bases lay in between. Germline-derived CDR1 and CDR2 are MGHRA and YSYEKL. The CDR3 spans 16 residues. The CDR3 protein is CASSQEWAGPLGEQYF. CDR3 DNA sequence: TGCGCCAGCAGCCAAGAGTGGGCAGGGCCTCTGGGAGAGCAGTACTTC.

This rearrangement joins TRBV30 to TRBJ1-6; 9 bases are a match to TRBD1. CDR3 length: 15 residues. Germline V gives CDR1 GTSNPN, CDR2 SVGIG (reference sequence). V gave up 4 bases and J gave up 10 bases; unmatched junction bases: 11. As DNA, the CDR3 is TGTGCCTGGACTGAAAGGACAGGGGAATACTCACCCCTCCACTTT. Its translation: CAWTERTGEYSPLHF.

The chain links TRBV15 to TRBJ2-7; D tentatively fits TRBD1 or TRBD2 (5 bases each). V lost 0 bases and J lost 5, with 14 bases in between. CDR1 and CDR2 (germline): LNHNV, YYDKDF (reference sequence). The CDR3 sequence is 15 residues long. CDR3 protein: CATSRDLGVMNEQYF. CDR3 nucleotides: TGTGCCACCAGCAGAGATTTGGGGGTGATGAACGAGCAGTACTTC.

This rearrangement joins TRBV12-3 or TRBV12-4 to TRBJ2-7, with 7 nucleotides matching TRBD2. Unmatched junction bases numbered 19, after V lost 7 bases and J lost 7 bases. The CDR3 is 16 amino acids. The CDR3: CASTPISLAAGDEQYF. The CDR3 DNA is TGTGCCAGCACCCCTATCTCGCTAGCGGCCGGCGATGAGCAGTACTTC.

The chain uses TRBV20-1 and TRBJ2-1, with TRBD2 as a possible D gene (5 bases). The length of the CDR3 is 12 residues. V dropped 0 bases and J dropped 8 bases, with 8 bases sitting between them. Germline assignment: CDR1 DFQATT and CDR2 SNEGSKA (reference sequence). The CDR3 bases are TGCAGTGCTAGAGATCAAGCGGATGAGCAGTTCTTC. Protein sequence: CSARDQADEQFF.

In this sample, this clonotype turned up a few times. The chain joins TRBV7-2 to TRBJ2-1; 9 nucleotides line up with TRBD2. The DNA end lines up better with TRBJ2-7; the J call may be wrong. The CDR3 contains 17 residues. CDR1 and CDR2 (germline): SGHTA, FQGNSA. CDR3 nucleotide sequence: TGTGCCAGCAGCATTGACCGAAGCGGGGGGTCCTACAATGAGCAGTACTTC. The encoded protein is CASSIDRSGGSYNEQYF.

J is TRBJ2-1 and V is TRBV6-6; D unclear. Trimming left V 3 bases short and J 0 bases short, with 9 bases between. There are 15 residues in the CDR3. Germline CDR1 is MNHNY and CDR2 is SVGAGI (reference sequence). The CDR3 DNA is TGTGCCAGCAGTTATGAGGACGGCTCCTACAATGAGCAGTTCTTC. Translation: CASSYEDGSYNEQFF.

This clonotype has just a few counts. The chain couples TRBV18 to TRBJ2-7; D remains ambiguous. Trimming took 6 bases from V and 3 from J, leaving 24 bases between them. Per the germline V gene, CDR1 is KGHSH and CDR2 is LQKENI. CDR3 length: 17 amino acids. CDR3 DNA sequence: TGTGCCAGCTCGCACCGGTCGAGCCCCGACAATCGCTACGAGCAGTACTTC. It is translated as CASSHRSSPDNRYEQYF.

This clonotype was picked up a small number of times. The V gene is TRBV20-1, the J gene TRBJ2-4; possibly TRBD1 or TRBD2 for D (5 bases each). This CDR3 region has 11 residues. Looked up from germline, CDR1 is DFQATT and CDR2 is SNEGSKA (reference sequence). Trimming pared 4 bases from V and 9 bases from J, leaving 10 bases between. The CDR3 DNA reads TGCAGTGCTATACGGGGCGGCATTCAGTACTTC. Its protein product is CSAIRGGIQYF.

The chain is built from TRBV12-3 or TRBV12-4 and TRBJ2-3, with D tentatively TRBD2 (6 bases). Trimming left V 2 bases short and J 0 bases short, with 15 bases between. The CDR3 is made up of 17 amino acids. The CDR3 loop reads CASSLSRWGDSTDTQYF. The CDR3 nucleotides are TGTGCCAGCAGTTTAAGCCGCTGGGGGGATAGCACAGATACGCAGTATTTT.

The V call is TRBV9, the J call TRBJ2-3, with D tentatively TRBD1 (6 bases). Germline loops: CDR1 SGDLS, CDR2 YYNGEE. The V end was cut by 3 bases, the J end by 3 bases, with 11 bases between. The CDR3 spans 14 residues. DNA for the CDR3: TGTGCCAGCAGCGCTAGGGGGACGACAGATACGCAGTATTTT. This sequence encodes CASSARGTTDTQYF.

As regards this clonotype: With a much larger clone just one base away, this may be a read error. This sequence joins TRBV28 and TRBJ2-7, with TRBD2 as a possible D gene (6 bases). Germline V lookup: CDR1 MDHEN, CDR2 SYDVKM. The CDR3 is 15 residues long. Trimming took 4 bases from V and 4 from J, leaving 17 bases between them. The CDR3 coding sequence is TGTGCCAGCAGTTCCCCGGGACTTACATTTTACGAGCAGTACTTC. It is translated as CASSSPGLTFYEQYF.

This chain uses TRBV7-9 with TRBJ2-5; the D is unclear. The V end lost 6 bases, the J end lost 0 bases, and 11 bases lay between the germline ends. Germline CDR1 is SEHNR and CDR2 is FQNEAQ (reference sequence). CDR3 size: 14 residues. The CDR3 DNA reads as TGTGCCAGCAGTAGGGATACAGACCAAGAGACCCAGTACTTC. Its protein product is CASSRDTDQETQYF.

V is TRBV12-3 or TRBV12-4 and J is TRBJ1-2; TRBD1 agrees at 7 bases. This CDR3 contains 16 residues. J was trimmed by 6 bases and V by 3 bases; bases with no gene match: 13. CDR3 nucleotide sequence: TGTGCCAGCAGTTTGAGATCGCAGGGGGATAAAGATGGCTACACCTTC. It yields the protein CASSLRSQGDKDGYTF.

This clonotype was seen a handful of times. The rearrangement uses TRBV11-2 and TRBJ2-5; 8 bases agree with TRBD1. The CDR3 extends over 16 amino acids. In germline, CDR1 is SGHAT, CDR2 FQNNGV. V gave up 4 bases and J gave up 6 bases; unmatched junction bases: 13. The CDR3 loop reads CASSSNTGRGQQTQYF. As DNA, the CDR3 is TGTGCCAGCAGCTCCAACACTGGCAGGGGGCAACAGACCCAGTACTTC.

This clonotype has only one observation. This chain connects TRBV12-3 or TRBV12-4 to TRBJ1-3; D remains ambiguous. With 2 bases removed from V and 7 bases from J, the gap between germline ends came to 0 bases. The CDR3 is 10 residues long. CDR3 nucleotide sequence: TGTGCCAGCAGTTTAAACACCATATATTTT. Protein product: CASSLNTIYF.

The chain combines TRBV3-1 with TRBJ2-1; D is perhaps TRBD2 (5 bases). V shed 2 bases and J shed 2 bases, with 10 bases lying between them. CDR3 length: 15 residues. The germline CDR1 and CDR2 sequences are LGHDT and YNNKEL (reference sequence). The CDR3 sequence: CASSQRTSTYNEQFF. The CDR3, as DNA: TGTGCCAGCAGCCAAAGGACTTCCACCTACAATGAGCAGTTCTTC.

This clonotype came up a few times. The chain has TRBV6-5 and TRBJ2-1, with 10 positions matching TRBD1. The junction had 12 bases not matched to a gene; V was cut back by 6 bases and J by 7 bases. Germline CDR1 MNHEY, CDR2 SVGAGI. The length of the CDR3 is 16 residues. CDR3 sequence reads: CASSRNRQGAGNEQFF. CDR3 nucleotide sequence: TGTGCCAGCAGCCGCAACCGACAGGGGGCGGGAAATGAGCAGTTCTTC.

The V call is TRBV10-2, the J call TRBJ1-1; D uncertain. CDR3 size: 14 residues. Germline CDR1 WSHSY, CDR2 SAAADI. The V and J ends lost 2 bases and 0 bases respectively, with 7 bases between them. The CDR3 nucleotides are TGCGCCAGCAGTGAGCGGTCCATGAACACTGAAGCTTTCTTT. As protein: CASSERSMNTEAFF.

The chain joins TRBV6-5 to TRBJ1-1; D call uncertain. The CDR3 has 10 residues. In germline, CDR1 is MNHEY, CDR2 SVGAGI. V lost 6 bases and J lost 9, with 8 bases in between. CDR3 DNA sequence: TGTGCCAGCAGGAGTGTGAAAGCTTTCTTT. This codes for CASRSVKAFF.